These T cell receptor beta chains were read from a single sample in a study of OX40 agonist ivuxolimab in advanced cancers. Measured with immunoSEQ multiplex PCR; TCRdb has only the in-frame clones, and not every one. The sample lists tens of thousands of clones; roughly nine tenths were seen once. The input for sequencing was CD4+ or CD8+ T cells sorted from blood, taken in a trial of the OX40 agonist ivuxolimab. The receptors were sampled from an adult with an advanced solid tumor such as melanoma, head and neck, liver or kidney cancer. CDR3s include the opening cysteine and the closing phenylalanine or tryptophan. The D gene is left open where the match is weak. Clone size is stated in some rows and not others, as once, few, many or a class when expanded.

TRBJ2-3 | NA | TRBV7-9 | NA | CASSLALRAGTDTQYF | TGTGCCAGCAGCTTAGCGCTTAGGGCCGGCACAGATACGCAGTATTTT
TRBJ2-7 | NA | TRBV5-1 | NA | CASSLADISYEQYF | TGCGCCAGCAGCTTGGCGGACATCTCCTACGAGCAGTACTTC
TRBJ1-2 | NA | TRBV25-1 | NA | CASSVSPGYGYTF | TGTGCCAGCAGTGTCTCCCCGGGCTATGGCTACACCTTC
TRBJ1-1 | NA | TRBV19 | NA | CASSTAGLINTEAFF | TGTGCCAGTAGTACGGCAGGGCTCATCAACACTGAAGCTTTCTTT
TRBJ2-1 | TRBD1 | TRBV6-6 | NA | CASRGQDIHHNEQFF | TGTGCCAGCAGAGGACAGGACATACATCACAATGAGCAGTTCTTC
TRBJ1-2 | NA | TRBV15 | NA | CATSRGINGYTF | TGTGCCACCAGCAGAGGGATAAATGGCTACACCTTC
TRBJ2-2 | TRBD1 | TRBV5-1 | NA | CASSLRGQGHSGELFF | TGCGCCAGCAGCTTGAGGGGACAGGGGCACAGCGGGGAGCTGTTTTTT
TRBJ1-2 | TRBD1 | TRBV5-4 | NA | CASSSLPGQGNGYTF | TGTGCCAGCAGCTCACTCCCGGGACAGGGAAATGGCTACACCTTC
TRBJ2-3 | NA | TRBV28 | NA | CASSLGGGDTDTQYF | TGTGCCAGCAGTCTAGGTGGGGGAGACACAGATACGCAGTATTTT
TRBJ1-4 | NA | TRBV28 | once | CASREGATNEKLFF | TGTGCCAGCAGGGAAGGGGCAACTAATGAAAAACTGTTTTTT
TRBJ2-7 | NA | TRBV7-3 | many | CASSLLVRKGIHEQYF | TGTGCCAGCAGCTTATTGGTGCGGAAGGGAATCCACGAGCAGTACTTC
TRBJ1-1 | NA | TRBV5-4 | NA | CASSHREGYPNTEAFF | TGTGCCAGCAGCCACAGGGAGGGATACCCGAACACTGAAGCTTTCTTT
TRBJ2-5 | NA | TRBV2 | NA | CASSEAEVPGKKETQYF | TGTGCCAGCAGTGAAGCTGAGGTTCCAGGGAAAAAAGAGACCCAGTACTTC
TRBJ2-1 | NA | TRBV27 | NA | CASSLRGEGYNEQFF | TGTGCCAGCAGTCTAAGGGGAGAGGGGTACAATGAGCAGTTCTTC
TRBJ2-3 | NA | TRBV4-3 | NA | CASSQGASGGTDTQYF | TGCGCCAGCAGCCAAGGGGCCAGTGGTGGGACAGATACGCAGTATTTT
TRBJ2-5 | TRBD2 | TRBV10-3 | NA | CAITDLAGGKETQYF | TGTGCCATCACTGACCTAGCGGGAGGGAAAGAGACCCAGTACTTC
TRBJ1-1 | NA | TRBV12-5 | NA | CASGLVIVGQMNTEAFF | TGTGCTAGTGGTTTGGTAATCGTGGGGCAGATGAACACTGAAGCTTTCTTT
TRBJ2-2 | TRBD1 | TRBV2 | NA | CASSVGGYGELFF | TGTGCCAGCAGTGTAGGGGGCTACGGGGAGCTGTTTTTT
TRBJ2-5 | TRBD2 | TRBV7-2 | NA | CASTSKLAGGLLSQYF | TGTGCCAGCACCTCAAAGCTAGCGGGAGGGCTTTTGTCCCAGTACTTC
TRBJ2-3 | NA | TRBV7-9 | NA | CASSLRRAGATDTQYF | TGTGCCAGCAGCTTACGTCGGGCTGGGGCTACAGATACGCAGTATTTT
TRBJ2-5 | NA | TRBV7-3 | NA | CASSRMYQETQYF | TGTGCCAGCAGCCGGATGTACCAAGAGACCCAGTACTTC
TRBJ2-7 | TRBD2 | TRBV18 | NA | CASSPSVGLADLSSYEQYF | TGTGCCAGCTCACCCTCCGTAGGACTAGCGGACCTGAGCTCCTACGAGCAGTACTTC
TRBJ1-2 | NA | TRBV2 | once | CASSEALPGLGYTF | TGTGCCAGCAGTGAAGCGCTTCCAGGGCTTGGCTACACCTTC
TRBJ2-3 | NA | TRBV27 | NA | CASMANPSTDTQYF | TGTGCCAGCATGGCTAATCCTAGCACAGATACGCAGTATTTT
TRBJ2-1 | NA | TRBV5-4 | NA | CASSPGWGNKQFF | TGTGCCAGCAGCCCGGGATGGGGTAATAAGCAGTTCTTC
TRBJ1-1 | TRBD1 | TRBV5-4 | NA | CASSNDRGNTEAFF | TGTGCCAGCAGCAATGACAGGGGGAACACTGAAGCTTTCTTT
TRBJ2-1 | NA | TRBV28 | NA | CASSELRDRQFF | TGTGCCAGCAGTGAACTCCGGGATCGGCAGTTCTTC
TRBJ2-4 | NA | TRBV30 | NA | CAWSLGTAKNIQYF | TGTGCCTGGAGTCTTGGGACGGCCAAAAACATTCAGTACTTC
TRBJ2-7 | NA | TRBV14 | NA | CASSQDGSYEQYF | TGTGCCAGCAGCCAAGATGGCAGCTACGAGCAGTACTTC
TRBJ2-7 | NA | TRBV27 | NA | CASRLLGTYEQYF | TGTGCCAGCAGGCTTCTTGGGACTTACGAGCAGTACTTC
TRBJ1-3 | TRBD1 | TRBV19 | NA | CASSISGQGSFSGNTIYF | TGTGCCAGTAGTATCTCGGGACAGGGATCTTTCTCTGGAAACACCATATATTTT
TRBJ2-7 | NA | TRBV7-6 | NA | CASSLKRGPYEQYF | TGTGCCAGCAGCCTTAAGAGGGGCCCCTACGAGCAGTACTTC
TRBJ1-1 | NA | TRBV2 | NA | CASTRDRRGDTEAFF | TGTGCCAGCACCCGGGACCGGAGGGGTGACACTGAAGCTTTCTTT
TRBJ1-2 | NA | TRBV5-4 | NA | CASSLIGRRSYGYTF | TGTGCCAGCAGCTTGATCGGCAGAAGAAGCTATGGCTACACCTTC
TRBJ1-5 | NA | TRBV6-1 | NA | CASSVYGQPQHF | TGTGCCAGCAGTGTGTACGGTCAGCCCCAGCATTTT
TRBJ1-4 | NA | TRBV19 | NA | CASSMGRRGVSEKLFF | TGTGCCAGTAGTATGGGGCGTAGGGGGGTCTCTGAAAAACTGTTTTTT
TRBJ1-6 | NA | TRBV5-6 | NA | CASLSLNINNSPLHF | TGTGCCAGCCTGTCGCTCAATATAAATAATTCACCCCTCCACTTT
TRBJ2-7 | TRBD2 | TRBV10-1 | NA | CASSVRTSGRRHEQYF | TGCGCCAGCAGTGTGAGGACTAGCGGGAGACGCCACGAGCAGTACTTC
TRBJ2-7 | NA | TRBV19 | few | CASSAGGQALSYEQYF | TGTGCCAGTAGTGCAGGGGGGCAGGCCCTCTCCTACGAGCAGTACTTC
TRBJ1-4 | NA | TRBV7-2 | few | CASSLAREKLFF | TGTGCCAGCAGCTTAGCGCGGGAAAAACTGTTTTTT
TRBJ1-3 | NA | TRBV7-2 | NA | CASSLARAEAGNTIYF | TGTGCCAGCAGCTTAGCGCGGGCAGAGGCAGGAAACACCATATATTTT
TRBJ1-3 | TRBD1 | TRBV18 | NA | CASSLSGGGYSGNTIYF | TGTGCCAGCTCTCTCAGCGGAGGGGGCTACTCTGGAAACACCATATATTTT
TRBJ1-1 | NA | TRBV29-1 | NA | CSVLGQAMTTEAFF | TGCAGCGTCCTCGGGCAGGCTATGACCACTGAAGCTTTCTTT
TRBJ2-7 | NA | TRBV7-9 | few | CASSPGDF | TGTGCCAGCAGCCCTGGGGACTTC
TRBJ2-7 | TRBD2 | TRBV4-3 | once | CASSQVLAGGKIHYEQYF | TGCGCCAGCAGCCAAGTACTAGCGGGAGGGAAGATACACTACGAGCAGTACTTC
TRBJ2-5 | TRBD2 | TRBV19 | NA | CASREVAGGLQETQYF | TGTGCCAGTAGAGAGGTAGCGGGAGGCCTCCAGGAGACCCAGTACTTC
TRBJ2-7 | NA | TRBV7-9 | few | CASSTTDRTEQYF | TGTGCCAGCAGTACTACCGACAGGACCGAGCAGTACTTC
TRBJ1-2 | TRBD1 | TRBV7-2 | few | CATRQGATYGYTF | TGTGCCACCCGACAGGGGGCCACCTATGGCTACACCTTC
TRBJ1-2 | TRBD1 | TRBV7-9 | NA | CASSPGTGIGYTF | TGTGCCAGCAGCCCCGGGACAGGTATCGGCTACACCTTC
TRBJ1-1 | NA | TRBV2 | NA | CASRDYTGNTEAFF | TGTGCCAGCAGGGACTATACAGGAAACACTGAAGCTTTCTTT